What follows describes a single TCR beta chain. It lacks a known antigen. Base qualities are not recorded, but no much larger clone differs from it by a single base. The trial excluded patients who had a history of autoimmune disease or who were on systemic immunosuppression. Peripheral blood for TCR sequencing was collected from all dose cohorts at baseline, on cycle 4 day 1, and on cycle 7 day 1. Samples came from an open-label, multicenter, first-in-human phase I dose-escalation trial of ivuxolimab. Adults with locally advanced or metastatic head and neck squamous cell, hepatocellular, melanoma or renal cell carcinoma were enrolled in the trial. Before TCR sequencing, CD4+ T cells and CD8+ T cells were sorted from peripheral blood as separate populations. This entry comes from a study of OX40 agonist ivuxolimab in advanced cancers. Looking at the study overall: Ivuxolimab, which targeted the costimulatory receptor OX40 (CD134), was an agonistic, fully human IgG2 monoclonal antibody. Intravenous ivuxolimab was administered to patients every 2 weeks at six dose levels: 0.01, 0.1, 0.3, 1.5, 3 and 10 mg/kg. A male proportion of around 83% and a mean age of roughly 55 years, ranging from roughly 23 to 80, were recorded for the dose-escalation cohort. Prior anti-PD-1, anti-PD-L1 or anti-CTLA-4 therapy was permitted, and checkpoint inhibitors had been received by around 40% of dose-escalation patients. Partial responses occurred in three dose-escalation patients: two with cutaneous melanoma and one with hepatocellular carcinoma. Of the approximately 50 dose-escalation patients, hepatocellular carcinoma was present in 19, melanoma in roughly 15, renal cell carcinoma in 9 and head and neck cancer in 9. The monotherapy dose-escalation portion (N of about 50 patients) of the phase I ivuxolimab trial is reported in the paper. Peripheral TCRbeta sequencing aimed to test whether ivuxolimab altered TCR sequence diversity and caused clonal T-cell expansion.

Summary of the overall study and its limitations: Low levels of normalized T-cell clonal expansion were also seen in some patients who did not respond. Which antigens the clonally expanded peripheral T cells were specific for was not determined. In the 0.1-3.0 mg/kg groups, partial responders had among the lowest normalized peripheral clonal expansion, particularly in CD8+ T cells. After ivuxolimab, expanded clones were on average more numerous among CD8+ T cells than among CD4+ T cells. Clonal expansion of both CD4+ and CD8+ blood T cells was observed from baseline to week 6 at doses 0.1 to 3.0 mg/kg.

Genomic DNA was extracted from sorted cells for sequencing of the TCRbeta CDR3 region. TCRbeta CDR3 regions were sequenced using the immunoSEQ Assay. TCRdb's version of the immuneACCESS table is confined to in-frame rearrangements and falls short of the full clone set. An unresolved V gene accounts for under half of the shortfall where checked; the remainder is of unknown origin. Within this sample are 43,000 or so clones, with 77% of them counted one time only. In total, the top ten clones hold 2.6% of the sample. Measured from the cysteine to the phenylalanine, the CDR3 is 18 residues long. Only CDR3 DNA remains: 54 bases, in frame from the first base. V is trimmed back by 0 bases and J by 2 bases, and the junction contains 12 bases that no gene match accounts for. CDR1 and CDR2, looked up from the germline V gene, are MDHEN and SYDVKM.

Sequencing used CD4+ or CD8+ T cells sorted from blood, obtained in a trial of the OX40 agonist ivuxolimab. The rearranged segments are TRBV28 and TRBJ2-7, and TRBD2 matches 8 of the central bases. The clonotype was recovered from an adult with an advanced solid tumor such as melanoma, head and neck, liver or kidney cancer. The CDR3 protein is CASSLWGATHSGTYEQYF. The DNA is as follows: TGTGCCAGCAGTTTATGGGGGGCCACCCATAGCGGGACCTACGAGCAGTACTTC. The CDR3 plus the reference TRBV28 and TRBJ2-7 genes for the other parts give the full variable domain: DVKVTQSSRYLVKRTGEKVFLECVQDMDHENMFWYRQDPGLGLRLIYFSYDVKMKEKGDIPEGYSVSREKKERFSLILESASTNQTSMYLCASSLWGATHSGTYEQYFGPGTRLTVT.